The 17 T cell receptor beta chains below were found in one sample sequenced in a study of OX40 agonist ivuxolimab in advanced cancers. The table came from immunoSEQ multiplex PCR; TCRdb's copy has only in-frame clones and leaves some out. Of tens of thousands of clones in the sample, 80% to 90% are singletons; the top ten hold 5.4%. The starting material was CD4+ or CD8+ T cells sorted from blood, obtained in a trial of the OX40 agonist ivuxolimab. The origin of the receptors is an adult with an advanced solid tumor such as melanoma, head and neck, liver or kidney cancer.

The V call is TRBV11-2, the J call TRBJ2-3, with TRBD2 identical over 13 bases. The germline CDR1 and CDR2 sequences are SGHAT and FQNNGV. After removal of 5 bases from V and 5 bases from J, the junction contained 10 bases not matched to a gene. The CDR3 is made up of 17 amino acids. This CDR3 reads CASSPRRTSGSRDTQYF. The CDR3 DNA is TGTGCCAGCAGCCCCCGTCGGACTAGCGGGAGTAGAGATACGCAGTATTTT.

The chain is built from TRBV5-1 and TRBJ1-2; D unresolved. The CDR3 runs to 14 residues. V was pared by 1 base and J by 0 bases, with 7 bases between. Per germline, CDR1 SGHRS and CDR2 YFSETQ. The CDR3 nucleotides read TGCGCCAGCAGCTTGTGGGAATCTAACTATGGCTACACCTTC. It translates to CASSLWESNYGYTF.

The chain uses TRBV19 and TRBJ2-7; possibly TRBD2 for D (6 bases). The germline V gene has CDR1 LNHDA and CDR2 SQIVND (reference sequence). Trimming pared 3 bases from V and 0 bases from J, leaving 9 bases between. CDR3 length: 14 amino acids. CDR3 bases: TGTGCCAGTAGTATGGCGGGGAACTCCTACGAGCAGTACTTC. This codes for CASSMAGNSYEQYF.

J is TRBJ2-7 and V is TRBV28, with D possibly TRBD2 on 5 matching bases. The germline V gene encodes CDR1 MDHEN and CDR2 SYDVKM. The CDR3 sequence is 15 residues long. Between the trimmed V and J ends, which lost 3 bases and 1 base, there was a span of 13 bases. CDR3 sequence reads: CASSLGSIFSYEQYF. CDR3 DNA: TGTGCCAGCAGTTTGGGGAGCATATTTTCCTACGAGCAGTACTTC.

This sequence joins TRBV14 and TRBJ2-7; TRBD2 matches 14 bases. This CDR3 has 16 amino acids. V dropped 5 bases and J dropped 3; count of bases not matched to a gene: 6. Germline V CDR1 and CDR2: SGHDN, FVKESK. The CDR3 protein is CASSEGLAGAGYEQYF. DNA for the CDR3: TGTGCCAGCAGCGAGGGACTAGCGGGAGCTGGCTACGAGCAGTACTTC.

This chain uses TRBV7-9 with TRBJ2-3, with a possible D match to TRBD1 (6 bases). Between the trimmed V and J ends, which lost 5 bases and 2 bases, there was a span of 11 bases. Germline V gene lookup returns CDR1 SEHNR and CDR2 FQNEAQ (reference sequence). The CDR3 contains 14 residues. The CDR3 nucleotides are TGTGCCAGCAGCCGAGACAGGAACACAGATACGCAGTATTTT. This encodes CASSRDRNTDTQYF.

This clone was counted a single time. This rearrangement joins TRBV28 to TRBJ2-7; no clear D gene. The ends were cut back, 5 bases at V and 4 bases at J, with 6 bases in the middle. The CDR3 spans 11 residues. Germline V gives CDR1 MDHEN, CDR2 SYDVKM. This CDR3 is CASSDDYEQYF. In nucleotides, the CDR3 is TGTGCCAGCAGTGACGATTACGAGCAGTACTTC.

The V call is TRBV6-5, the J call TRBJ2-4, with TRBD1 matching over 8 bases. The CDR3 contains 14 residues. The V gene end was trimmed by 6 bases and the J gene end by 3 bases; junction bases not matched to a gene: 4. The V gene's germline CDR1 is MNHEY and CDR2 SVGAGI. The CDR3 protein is CASSGDRGKNIQYF. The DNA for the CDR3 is TGTGCCAGCAGCGGAGACAGGGGCAAAAACATTCAGTACTTC.

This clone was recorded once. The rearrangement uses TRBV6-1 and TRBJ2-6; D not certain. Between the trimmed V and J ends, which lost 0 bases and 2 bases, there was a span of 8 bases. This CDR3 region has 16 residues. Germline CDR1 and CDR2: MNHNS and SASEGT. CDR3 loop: CASSEAPRTGANVLTF. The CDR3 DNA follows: TGTGCCAGCAGTGAAGCCCCCAGGACTGGGGCCAACGTCCTGACTTTC.

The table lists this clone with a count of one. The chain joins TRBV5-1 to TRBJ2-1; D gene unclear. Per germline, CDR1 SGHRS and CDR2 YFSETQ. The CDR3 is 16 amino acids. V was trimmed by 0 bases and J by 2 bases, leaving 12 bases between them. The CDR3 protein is CASSLGENQAYNEQFF. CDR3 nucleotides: TGCGCCAGCAGCTTGGGGGAAAATCAAGCCTACAATGAGCAGTTCTTC.

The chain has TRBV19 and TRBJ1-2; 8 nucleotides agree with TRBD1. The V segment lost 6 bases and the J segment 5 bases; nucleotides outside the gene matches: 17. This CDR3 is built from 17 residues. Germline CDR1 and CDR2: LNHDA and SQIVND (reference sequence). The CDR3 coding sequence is TGTGCCAGTAGCACCACCGGGACAGGCGGTAAGACGTATGGCTACACCTTC. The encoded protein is CASSTTGTGGKTYGYTF.

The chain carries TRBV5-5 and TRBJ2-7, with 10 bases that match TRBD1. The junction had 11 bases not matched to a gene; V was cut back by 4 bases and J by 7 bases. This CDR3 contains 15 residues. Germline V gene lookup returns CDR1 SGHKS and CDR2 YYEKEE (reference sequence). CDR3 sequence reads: CASSLRQGASREQYF. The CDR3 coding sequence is TGTGCCAGCAGCCTCAGACAGGGGGCTTCGCGGGAGCAGTACTTC.

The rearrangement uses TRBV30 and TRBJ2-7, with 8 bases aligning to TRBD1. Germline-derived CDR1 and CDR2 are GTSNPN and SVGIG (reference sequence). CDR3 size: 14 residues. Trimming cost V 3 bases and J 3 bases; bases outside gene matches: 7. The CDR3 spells CAWSKRTGIYEQYF. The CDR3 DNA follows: TGTGCCTGGAGCAAAAGGACAGGGATCTACGAGCAGTACTTC. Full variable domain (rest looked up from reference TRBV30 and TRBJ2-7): SQTIHQWPATLVQPVGSPLSLECTVEGTSNPNLYWYRQAAGRGLQLLFYSVGIGQISSEVPQNLSASRPQDRQFILSSKKLLLSDSGFYLCAWSKRTGIYEQYFGPGTRLTVT.

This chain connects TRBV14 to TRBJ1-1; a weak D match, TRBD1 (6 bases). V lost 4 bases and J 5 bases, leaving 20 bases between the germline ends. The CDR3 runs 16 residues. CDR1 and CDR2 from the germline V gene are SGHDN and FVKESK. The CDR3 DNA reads TGTGCCAGCAGCCCGAACTGGGGGCAGGGTTGGACTGAAGCTTTCTTT. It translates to CASSPNWGQGWTEAFF.

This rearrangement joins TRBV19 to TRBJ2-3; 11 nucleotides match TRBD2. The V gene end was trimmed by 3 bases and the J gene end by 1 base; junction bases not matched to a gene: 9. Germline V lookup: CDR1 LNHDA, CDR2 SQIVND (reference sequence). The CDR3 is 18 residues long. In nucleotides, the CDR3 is TGTGCCAGTAGTATCCTAGCGGGAGGCCTTAGGGGCACAGATACGCAGTATTTT. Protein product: CASSILAGGLRGTDTQYF.

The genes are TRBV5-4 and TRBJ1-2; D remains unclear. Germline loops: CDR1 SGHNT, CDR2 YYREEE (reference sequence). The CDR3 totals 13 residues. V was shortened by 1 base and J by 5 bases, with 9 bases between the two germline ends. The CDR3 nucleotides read TGTGCCAGCAGCTTGTTATCCGAATATGGCTACACCTTC. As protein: CASSLLSEYGYTF.

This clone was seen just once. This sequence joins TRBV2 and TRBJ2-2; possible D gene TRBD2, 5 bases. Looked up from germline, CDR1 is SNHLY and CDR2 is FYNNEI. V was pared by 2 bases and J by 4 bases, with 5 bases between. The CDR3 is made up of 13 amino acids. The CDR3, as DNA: TGTGCCAGCAGTGAACGGGGCACCGGGGAGCTGTTTTTT. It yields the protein CASSERGTGELFF.